The source of this T cell receptor beta chain is a study of cytomegalovirus exposure and HLA in healthy donors. In the study overall: Earlier, 90 million to 140 million unique TCR beta sequences were recovered from around 180 million T cells by an analysis. Study conclusions and caveats: The authors excluded some V segments, including TRBV6-2 and TRBV6-3, as indistinguishable.

Germline CDR1 reads SGHNT; CDR2 reads YENEEA. V was shortened by 2 bases and J by 0 bases, with 11 bases between the two germline ends. The CDR3 spans 17 residues. PCR primers comprised 60 Vbeta and 13 Jbeta primers. The repertoire was sequenced with immunoSEQ multiplex PCR; TCRdb's copy has only in-frame clones and lacks some. The sample includes roughly 130,000 clones, roughly 74% of them seen just once. Donors were nominally healthy when sampled, though unrecorded immune exposures were likely. In the case of this clone: Its matching antigen is unknown.

The source is a woman aged 45-65 years in good health and CMV-seropositive. The chain recombines TRBV11-3 with TRBJ2-6; weak D call: TRBD1 (5 bases). The sequencing input was PBMCs. The CDR3 sequence: CASSLQGSPSGANVLTF. The CDR3 DNA reads TGTGCCAGCAGCTTACAGGGATCCCCCTCTGGGGCCAACGTCCTGACTTTC.